These T cell receptor beta chains were read from a single sample in a study of blood T cell repertoires in COVID-19. Method: immunoSEQ multiplex PCR; TCRdb's copy keeps in-frame clones and lacks some. This table has approximately 88,000 clones, 90% to 95% appearing once. The sequenced sample was peripheral blood. These receptors all stem from a woman in her 50s in a cohort sampled during active COVID-19. Both conserved end residues are part of each CDR3. The D gene is left open where the match is weak. Some rows have no size entry. The others give once, few or many, or a class for an expanded clone.

abundance	v_gene	d_gene	j_gene	len	CDR3aa	CDR3nt
.	TRBV4-2	.	TRBJ2-3	15	CASSAQAGITDTQYF	TGTGCCAGCAGCGCGCAGGCGGGCATCACAGATACGCAGTATTTT
.	TRBV27	TRBD2	TRBJ2-1	17	CASSFLWTSGGHNEQFF	TGTGCCAGCAGTTTCCTTTGGACTAGCGGGGGACACAATGAGCAGTTCTTC
few	TRBV29-1	.	TRBJ2-3	12	CSGTGGTDTQYF	TGCAGCGGTACCGGGGGCACAGATACGCAGTATTTT
.	TRBV6-5	.	TRBJ2-7	11	CASVRGSRQYF	TGTGCCAGCGTCCGGGGGTCTCGGCAGTACTTC
.	TRBV12-5	.	TRBJ1-5	13	CASGFSPNQPQHF	TGTGCTAGTGGTTTTTCTCCCAATCAGCCCCAGCATTTT
.	TRBV10-2	.	TRBJ2-1	11	CASTELAVQFF	TGCGCCAGCACTGAACTAGCAGTTCAGTTCTTC
few	TRBV30	TRBD1	TRBJ1-2	13	CAWSPGQGNGYTF	TGTGCCTGGAGCCCGGGACAGGGGAATGGCTACACCTTC
.	TRBV5-1	TRBD1	TRBJ1-3	16	CASSLDQGAKGNTIYF	TGCGCCAGCAGCTTGGATCAGGGGGCGAAAGGAAACACCATATATTTT
once	TRBV19	.	TRBJ2-4	14	CASRPEVTKNIQYF	TGTGCCAGTCGACCGGAGGTAACCAAAAACATTCAGTACTTC
.	TRBV1	.	TRBJ2-7	18	CTSSPLRTSGGLRYEQYF	TGCACCAGCAGCCCACTTAGGACTAGCGGGGGGCTCCGGTACGAGCAGTACTTC
.	TRBV5-1	.	TRBJ2-7	17	CASSFISTGESSYEQYF	TGCGCCAGCAGTTTCATCTCGACAGGCGAAAGCTCCTACGAGCAGTACTTC
.	TRBV15	.	TRBJ1-4	14	CATTRSFLREKLFF	TGTGCCACCACTCGGAGCTTTCTTCGGGAAAAACTGTTTTTT
.	TRBV3-1/TRBV3-2	TRBD2	TRBJ2-7	16	CASSQFSGGISYEQYF	TGTGCCAGCAGCCAATTTAGCGGGGGGATTTCCTACGAGCAGTACTTC
few	TRBV29-1	.	TRBJ2-2	13	CSVSPSVAGELFF	TGCAGCGTTTCCCCCTCGGTCGCCGGGGAGCTGTTTTTT
.	TRBV5-4	.	TRBJ2-3	15	CASSERGGATDTQYF	TGTGCCAGCAGCGAGAGGGGGGGGGCCACAGATACGCAGTATTTT
.	TRBV7-9	.	TRBJ1-4	16	CASSSWTAATNEKLFF	TGTGCCAGCAGCTCTTGGACAGCAGCAACTAATGAAAAACTGTTTTTT
.	TRBV19	TRBD1	TRBJ1-1	13	CASSMDRDTEAFF	TGTGCCAGTAGTATGGACAGGGACACTGAAGCTTTCTTT
.	TRBV6-2/TRBV6-3	TRBD2	TRBJ2-7	16	CASSLRTLAGVREQYF	TGTGCCAGCAGCCTAAGGACGCTAGCGGGAGTACGCGAGCAGTACTTC
once	TRBV19	.	TRBJ2-7	13	CASSNPGFHEQYF	TGTGCCAGTAGTAACCCAGGGTTCCACGAGCAGTACTTC
.	TRBV3-1/TRBV3-2	.	TRBJ1-1	13	CASSQGSGGGAFF	TGTGCCAGCAGCCAGGGGAGTGGGGGAGGTGCTTTCTTT
.	TRBV27	.	TRBJ2-7	13	CASSLGQGGEQYF	TGTGCCAGCAGTTTAGGGCAGGGGGGCGAGCAGTACTTC
.	TRBV9	.	TRBJ1-1	15	CASSVGGEGWTEAFF	TGTGCCAGCAGCGTAGGGGGAGAAGGATGGACTGAAGCTTTCTTT
once	TRBV10-3	TRBD2	TRBJ2-7	14	CAITTSGRAWEQYF	TGTGCCATCACCACTAGCGGGAGGGCGTGGGAGCAGTACTTC
few	TRBV2	.	TRBJ2-1	14	CASSVGQPYNEQFF	TGTGCCAGCAGTGTGGGCCAGCCCTACAATGAGCAGTTCTTC
.	TRBV2	TRBD1	TRBJ2-1	14	CASIRDREYNEQFF	TGTGCCAGTATCCGGGACAGGGAATACAATGAGCAGTTCTTC
.	TRBV7-9	.	TRBJ2-3	17	CASSNRVPNSGTDTQYF	TGTGCCAGCAGCAACCGGGTCCCCAATTCTGGCACAGATACGCAGTATTTT
.	TRBV12-3/TRBV12-4	.	TRBJ2-1	13	CASVSGSYNEQFF	TGTGCCAGCGTCTCGGGATCCTACAATGAGCAGTTCTTC
.	TRBV18	TRBD1	TRBJ1-2	19	CASSPINLQPGQANYGYTF	TGTGCCAGCTCACCAATAAATTTACAACCGGGACAGGCGAACTATGGCTACACCTTC
once	TRBV29-1	.	TRBJ1-1	13	CSALRGAGTEAFF	TGCAGCGCCCTGCGGGGGGCCGGCACTGAAGCTTTCTTT